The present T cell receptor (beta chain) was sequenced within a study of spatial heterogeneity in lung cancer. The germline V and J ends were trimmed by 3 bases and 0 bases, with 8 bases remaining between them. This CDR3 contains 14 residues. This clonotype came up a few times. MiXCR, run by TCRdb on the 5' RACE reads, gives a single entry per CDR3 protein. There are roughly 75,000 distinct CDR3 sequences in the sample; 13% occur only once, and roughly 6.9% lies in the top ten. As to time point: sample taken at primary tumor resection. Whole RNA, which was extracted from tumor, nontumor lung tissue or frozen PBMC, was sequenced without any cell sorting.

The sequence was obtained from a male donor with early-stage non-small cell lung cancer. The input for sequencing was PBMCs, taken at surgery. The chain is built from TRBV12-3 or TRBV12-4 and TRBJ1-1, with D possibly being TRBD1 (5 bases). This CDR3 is CASSLGGLNTEAFF. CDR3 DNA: TGTGCCAGCAGTTTGGGGGGTCTGAACACTGAAGCTTTCTTT.